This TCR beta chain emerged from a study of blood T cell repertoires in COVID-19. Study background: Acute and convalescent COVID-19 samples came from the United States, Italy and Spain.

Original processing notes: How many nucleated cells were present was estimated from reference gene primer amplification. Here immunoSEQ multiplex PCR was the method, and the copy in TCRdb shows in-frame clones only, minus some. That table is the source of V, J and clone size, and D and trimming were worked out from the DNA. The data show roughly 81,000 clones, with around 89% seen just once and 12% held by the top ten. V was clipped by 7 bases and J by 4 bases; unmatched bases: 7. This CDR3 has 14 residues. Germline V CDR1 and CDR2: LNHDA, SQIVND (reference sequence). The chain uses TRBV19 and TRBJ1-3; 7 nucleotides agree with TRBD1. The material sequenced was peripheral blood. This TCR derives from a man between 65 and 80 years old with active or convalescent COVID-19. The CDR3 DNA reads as TGTGCCAGTACGGACAGGCGAGGCGGAAACACCATATATTTT. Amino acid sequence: CASTDRRGGNTIYF. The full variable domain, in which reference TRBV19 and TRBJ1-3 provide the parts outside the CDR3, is DGGITQSPKYLFRKEGQNVTLSCEQNLNHDAMYWYRQDPGQGLRLIYYSQIVNDFQKGDIAEGYSVSREKKESFPLTVTSAQKNPTAFYLCASTDRRGGNTIYFGEGSWLTVV.